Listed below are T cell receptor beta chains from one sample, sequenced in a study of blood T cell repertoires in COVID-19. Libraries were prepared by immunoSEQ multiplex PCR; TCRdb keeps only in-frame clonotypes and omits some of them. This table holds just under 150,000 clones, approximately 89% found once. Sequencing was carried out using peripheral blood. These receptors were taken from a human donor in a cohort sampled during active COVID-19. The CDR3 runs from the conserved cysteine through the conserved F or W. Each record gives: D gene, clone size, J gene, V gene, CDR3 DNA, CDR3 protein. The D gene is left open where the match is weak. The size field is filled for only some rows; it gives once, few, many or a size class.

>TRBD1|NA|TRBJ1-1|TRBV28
TGTGCCAGCAGTGGGTTAGGGACAGGGAACACTGAAGCTTTCTTT
CASSGLGTGNTEAFF
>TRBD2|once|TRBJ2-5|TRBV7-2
TGTGCCAGCAGCTTAGTCCACGGGGGGGAAGAGACCCAGTACTTC
CASSLVHGGEETQYF
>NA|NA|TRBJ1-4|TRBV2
TGTGCCAGCAGTGTCCTAACAGGGGAAAAACTGTTTTTT
CASSVLTGEKLFF
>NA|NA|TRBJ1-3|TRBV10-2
TGCGCCAGCAGTGTGGCCGGGACTTTAGGAAACACCATATATTTT
CASSVAGTLGNTIYF
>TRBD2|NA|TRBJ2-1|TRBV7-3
TGTGCCAGCAGTCTCAGCGGGGGTGACCACAATGAGCAGTTCTTC
CASSLSGGDHNEQFF
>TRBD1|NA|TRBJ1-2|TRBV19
TGTGCCAGTAGTCACGAGGGACAGATCAACTATGGCTACACCTTC
CASSHEGQINYGYTF
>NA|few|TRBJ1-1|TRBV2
TGTGCCAGCAGTGGGCCGGGGGACGGGACTGAAGCTTTCTTT
CASSGPGDGTEAFF
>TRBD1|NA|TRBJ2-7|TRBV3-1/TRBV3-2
TGTGCCAGCAGCCCTAGGGACAGGAGGTACGAGCAGTACTTC
CASSPRDRRYEQYF
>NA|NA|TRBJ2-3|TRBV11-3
TGTGCCAGCAGCAGGAGGGGAACTAGCACAGATACGCAGTATTTT
CASSRRGTSTDTQYF
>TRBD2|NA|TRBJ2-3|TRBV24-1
TGTGCCACCAGTGAGAGCGGGGGGGCCAGAGATACGCAGTATTTT
CATSESGGARDTQYF
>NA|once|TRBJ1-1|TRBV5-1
TGCGCCAGCAGCTTGGGAGGGGACTACACTGAAGCTTTCTTT
CASSLGGDYTEAFF
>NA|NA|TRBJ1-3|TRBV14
TGTGCCAGCAGGGCCGGACACTCTGGAAACACCATATATTTT
CASRAGHSGNTIYF
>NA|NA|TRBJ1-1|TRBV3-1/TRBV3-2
TGTGCCAGCAGCCAAGTAGGTCCGGGGTTGAACACTGAAGCTTTCTTT
CASSQVGPGLNTEAFF
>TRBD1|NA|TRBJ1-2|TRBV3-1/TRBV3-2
TGTGCCAGCAGCCAAGTTGGGACAGGAATCTATGGCTACACCTTC
CASSQVGTGIYGYTF